This T cell receptor beta chain derives from a study of blood T cell repertoires in COVID-19 (dated by TCRdb to between 2020 and 2021). For the study in its entirety: Samples from collaborators originated in the United States, Italy and Spain and spanned both the acute and convalescent phases of COVID-19. The material from the prospective study consisted of cDNA or gDNA derived from T cells, B-cell-depleted T cells, or PBMCs. Deeply sampled blood TCRbeta repertoires from subjects exposed to, actively infected with, or recovered from COVID-19 were included in the dataset. The repertoires were released in a freely available public database meant as a resource for research on the immune response to SARS-CoV-2. The samples were drawn from the first 160 participants of the ongoing ImmuneRACE study and from over a thousand subjects provided by 6 global collaborators. Nearly every sample came with metadata listing a de-identified subject ID, COVID-19 status, age in years and sex. HLA class I and class II types, where available, came from metadata supplied by the sample provider rather than from assay-based typing.

A distance of 6 bases separates the germline ends of V and J, which lose 3 bases and 0 bases respectively. The germline V gene (reference sequence) yields LNHNV for CDR1 and YYDKDF for CDR2. CDR3 length: 14 amino acids, cysteine to phenylalanine. Left in the record is the CDR3 DNA by itself, 42 bases read in frame from the first base. Regarding this clone: This clone's antigen is unknown. Per-base qualities were not stored, and no clone one base away is much larger.

On the study overall, not on this receptor specifically: The quantity of clinical and demographic metadata differed by source and by participant and was supplied without curation.

Samples from volunteer blood donors who had recovered from COVID-19 were contributed by a second Seattle source. Each collaborating institution followed its own protocols to collect whole blood in K2EDTA tubes. For TCRbeta analysis, collaborator samples were shipped as frozen whole blood, as isolated PBMCs, or as DNA extracted from either sample type. TCRbeta CDR3 regions were amplified from genomic DNA by means of the immunoSEQ Assay, a bias-controlled multiplex PCR. The original pipeline was this. The number of nucleated cells in each sample was estimated from the amplification of reference gene primers within the assay. Sequence reads were collapsed and filtered to measure the absolute abundance of every unique TCRbeta CDR3 rearrangement. For each sample, productive Simpson clonality was calculated as the square root of Simpson's diversity index over productive rearrangements. The table comes from immuneACCESS by way of TCRdb, which keeps in-frame sequences with V and J called. Part of the clones is missing from these tables; in studies checked, under half for an unresolved V gene and the rest for unknown reasons. V and J calls and clone size follow that table, whereas D and trimming were derived from the DNA. The sample data list roughly 130,000 clones, and 80% to 85% of these were observed just once. The top ten constitute around an eighth of the sample.

The TCR originated in a woman in her twenties or thirties who had recovered from COVID-19. Recombination joined TRBV15 with TRBJ1-5, and perhaps TRBD1 as D gene, on 6 matching bases. What was sequenced was peripheral blood. This receptor has the CDR3 CATSRDSSNQPQHF. The DNA reads as follows: TGTGCCACCAGCAGGGACAGTAGCAATCAGCCCCAGCATTTT.